Given below is one T cell receptor (beta chain) in context. Its antigen is still unknown. The data were taken from a study of OX40 agonist ivuxolimab in advanced cancers. Study-wide results and limits: Antigen targets of the expanded peripheral T cells went undetermined. Some patients who did not respond also had low normalized T-cell clonal expansion.

Clones were sequenced by immunoSEQ multiplex PCR, and TCRdb holds only the in-frame ones, with some missing. The table records under 85,000 clones, about 73% of them present only once. This CDR3 has 10 residues. Trimming pared 0 bases from V and 12 bases from J, leaving 5 bases between. CDR1 is LGHNA, CDR2 YSLEER, per germline. The receptor's source is an adult with an advanced solid tumor such as melanoma, head and neck, liver or kidney cancer. The specimen was CD4+ or CD8+ T cells sorted from blood, collected in a trial of the OX40 agonist ivuxolimab. The chain combines TRBV4-3 with TRBJ1-1; D call uncertain. The CDR3 is CASSQEWTFF. The CDR3 DNA reads TGCGCCAGCAGCCAAGAGTGGACTTTCTTT.